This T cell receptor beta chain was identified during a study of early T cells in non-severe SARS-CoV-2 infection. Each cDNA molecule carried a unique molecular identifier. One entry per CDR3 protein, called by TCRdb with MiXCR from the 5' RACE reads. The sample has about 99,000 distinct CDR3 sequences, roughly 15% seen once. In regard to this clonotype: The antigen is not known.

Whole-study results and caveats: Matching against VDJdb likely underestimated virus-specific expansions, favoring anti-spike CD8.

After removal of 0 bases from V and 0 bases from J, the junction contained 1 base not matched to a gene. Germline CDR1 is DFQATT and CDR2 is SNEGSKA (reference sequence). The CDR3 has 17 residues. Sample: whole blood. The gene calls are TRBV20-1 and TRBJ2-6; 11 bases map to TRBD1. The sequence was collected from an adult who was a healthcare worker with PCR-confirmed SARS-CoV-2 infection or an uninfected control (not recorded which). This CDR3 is CSAREGTGGSGANVLTF. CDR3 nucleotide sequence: TGCAGTGCTAGAGAGGGGACAGGGGGCTCTGGGGCCAACGTCCTGACTTTC.